These 26 T cell receptor beta chains originate from one sample sequenced in a study of T-cell reconstitution after alpha-beta-depleted transplantation in children. The library targeted TCRbeta and was prepared with unique molecular identifiers. TCRdb re-derived calls from the PCR reads in MiXCR, one entry per CDR3 protein. This sample has about 400,000 distinct CDR3 sequences; around 21% occur once, and the top ten carry less than 4.5%. This specimen was PBMCs from the stem cell graft donor, taken from the stem cell graft. The source of these receptors is a human donor who donated a stem cell graft to a child with acute myeloid leukemia.

This clonotype was observed a handful of times. The genes are TRBV29-1 and TRBJ2-7; D might be TRBD1 (6 bases). V lost 4 bases and J 6 bases, leaving 16 bases between the germline ends. The CDR3 is made up of 13 amino acids. Germline-derived CDR1 and CDR2 are SQVTM and ANQGSEA. The CDR3 nucleotides are TGCAGCGTTGCCCTGGACAGTACGTCCGAGCAGTACTTC. It is translated as CSVALDSTSEQYF.

Many counts were recorded for this clonotype. The chain carries TRBV2 and TRBJ2-1; D is perhaps TRBD2 (5 bases). Germline V gene sequence: CDR1 SNHLY, CDR2 FYNNEI. V lost 5 bases, J lost 0 bases, and 8 bases lay in between. This CDR3 is built from 14 residues. The CDR3 reads CASSSRDSYNEQFF. Here the CDR3 DNA reads TGTGCCAGCAGTAGTCGGGACTCCTACAATGAGCAGTTCTTC.

This clonotype was observed a handful of times. The CDR3 coding sequence is TGTGCCAGCAGTTGGAGGCAGCCCTCTCTAGCGGGCCTCTACGAGCAGTACTTC. As protein: CASSWRQPSLAGLYEQYF. The chain joins TRBV27 to TRBJ2-7; TRBD2 matches at 8 bases. The CDR3 loop spans 18 amino acids. CDR1 is MNHEY, CDR2 SMNVEV, per germline (reference sequence). V lost 4 bases and J lost 3; bases outside the gene matches: 17.

This clonotype has only a few counts. The chain is built from TRBV5-5 and TRBJ2-4; possibly TRBD2 for D (8 bases). CDR3 size: 17 residues. Trimming left V 4 bases short and J 8 bases short, with 25 bases between. Germline V CDR1 and CDR2: SGHKS, YYEKEE (reference sequence). As DNA, the CDR3 is TGTGCCAGCAGCCCCGGGAGGGGGGGACAGATAGTGTACATTCAGTACTTC. Its protein product is CASSPGRGGQIVYIQYF. Complete variable domain (other parts from reference TRBV5-5 and TRBJ2-4): DAGVTQSPTHLIKTRGQQVTLRCSPISGHKSVSWYQQVLGQGPQFIFQYYEKEERGRGNFPDRFSARQFPNYSSELNVNALLLGDSALYLCASSPGRGGQIVYIQYFGAGTRLSVL.

The J gene is TRBJ1-5, the V gene TRBV20-1; D not certain. Germline-derived CDR1 and CDR2 are DFQATT and SNEGSKA (reference sequence). Trimming pared 3 bases from V and 1 base from J, leaving 10 bases between. This CDR3 has 14 residues. CDR3 sequence reads: CSASLHSSNQPQHF. CDR3 DNA: TGCAGTGCTAGTTTGCACTCCAGCAATCAGCCCCAGCATTTT.

V gene TRBV7-3 combines with J gene TRBJ2-3, with TRBD1 identical over 8 bases. The CDR3 length is 15 residues. V lost 2 bases to trimming and J lost 3 bases; unmatched junction nucleotides: 4. CDR1 is SGHTA and CDR2 is FQGTGA in the germline V gene. The CDR3 DNA is TGTGCCAGCAGCTTAGGACAGGGTATAACAGATACGCAGTATTTT. It specifies CASSLGQGITDTQYF.

At least ten counts were recorded for this clonotype. The rearrangement joins TRBV9 to TRBJ2-3, with 9 bases fitting TRBD2. Trimming took 4 bases from V and 2 from J; bases not matched to a gene: 8. The CDR3 has 16 amino acids. Germline assignment: CDR1 SGDLS and CDR2 YYNGEE. The CDR3 loop is CASSPRLAENTDTQYF. In DNA, the CDR3 is TGTGCCAGCAGCCCCAGACTAGCGGAAAACACAGATACGCAGTATTTT.

Ten or more counts support this clonotype. The chain couples TRBV21-1 to TRBJ2-7. TRBV21-1 is listed as a pseudogene. The CDR3 length is 14 residues. The CDR3 bases are TGTGCCAGCCTTATTTTACGGGGAACTTACGAGCAGTACTTC. It encodes CASLILRGTYEQYF.

This clonotype has a single count. The V gene is TRBV5-1, the J gene TRBJ2-3; D is unclear. CDR3 size: 17 residues. Germline V gene data show CDR1 as SGHRS and CDR2 as YFSETQ. With 4 bases removed from V and 1 base from J, the gap between germline ends came to 19 bases. The CDR3 nucleotides read TGCGCCAGCAGCCCCTTCTTGACCCAGCGTGGCACAGATACGCAGTATTTT. Amino acids: CASSPFLTQRGTDTQYF.

This clonotype was seen only a few times. The chain carries TRBV6-5 and TRBJ2-7, with 12 bases aligning to TRBD2. Losses at the gene ends were 0 bases for V and 0 bases for J; bases not matched to a gene: 0. CDR1 and CDR2 from the germline V gene are MNHEY and SVGAGI. The CDR3 contains 16 residues. Written as DNA, the CDR3 is TGTGCCAGCAGTTACTCGACTAGCGGGAGCTCCTACGAGCAGTACTTC. Translating it yields CASSYSTSGSSYEQYF.

There are many counts of this clonotype. This chain uses TRBV20-1 with TRBJ2-7; 10 bases are a match to TRBD2. CDR1 is DFQATT and CDR2 is SNEGSKA in the germline V gene (reference sequence). V dropped 5 bases and J dropped 7; count of bases not matched to a gene: 17. The CDR3 is made up of 16 amino acids. Here the CDR3 reads CSAHASGLAQTGEQYF. Written as DNA, the CDR3 is TGCAGTGCTCATGCGTCGGGACTAGCGCAGACGGGGGAGCAGTACTTC.

There are a few counts of this clonotype. The chain employs TRBV27 and TRBJ2-1, with 8 nucleotides matching TRBD2. V shed 3 bases and J 6 bases; nucleotides not matched to a gene: 4. The CDR3 consists of 14 residues. Germline CDR1 MNHEY, CDR2 SMNVEV (reference sequence). The CDR3 DNA sequence: TGTGCCAGCAGTTTCGCGACTAGCGCCAATGAGCAGTTCTTC. This gives the protein CASSFATSANEQFF.

This clonotype was detected once. The chain carries TRBV2 and TRBJ2-3, with 12 bases matching TRBD2. The length of the CDR3 is 15 residues. The germline V gene has CDR1 SNHLY and CDR2 FYNNEI. V lost 3 bases, J lost 6 bases, and 4 bases stayed unmatched. The CDR3 DNA reads as TGTGCCAGCAGTGAGCTAACTAGCGGGAGGGATACGCAGTATTTT. Translated, it gives CASSELTSGRDTQYF.

This rearrangement joins TRBV7-8 to TRBJ2-3; 10 bases agree with TRBD2. Germline V gene lookup returns CDR1 SGHVS and CDR2 FQNEAQ. V was clipped by 4 bases and J by 2 bases; unmatched bases: 6. The CDR3 is 16 amino acids. The CDR3 DNA follows: TGTGCCAGCAGCTCATTAGCGGGAGGCCACACAGATACGCAGTATTTT. Amino acid sequence: CASSSLAGGHTDTQYF.

Only a few counts were recorded for this clonotype. The chain joins TRBV29-1 to TRBJ2-1; 9 bases are a match to TRBD2. Germline V gene data show CDR1 as SQVTM and CDR2 as ANQGSEA. The CDR3 length is 17 residues. V gave up 3 bases and J gave up 1 base; unmatched junction bases: 10. The CDR3 loop reads CSVDVISGRGSYNEQFF. CDR3 sequence (DNA): TGCAGCGTTGATGTTATTAGCGGGAGAGGATCCTACAATGAGCAGTTCTTC.

The rearrangement uses TRBV12-3 or TRBV12-4 and TRBJ2-1; possibly TRBD2 for D (6 bases). This CDR3 has 15 residues. V dropped 5 bases and J dropped 0 bases, with 11 bases sitting between them. The DNA for the CDR3 is TGTGCCAGCAGTGGACTACTAAGCTCCTACAATGAGCAGTTCTTC. It encodes CASSGLLSSYNEQFF.

The CDR3 sequence: CASGGRGQGFYYEQYF. The DNA of the CDR3 is TGTGCCAGCGGAGGCAGGGGCCAAGGGTTTTACTACGAGCAGTACTTC. The chain carries TRBV7-9 and TRBJ2-7; perhaps TRBD1 as D (6 bases). CDR1 SEHNR and CDR2 FQNEAQ come from the germline V gene (reference sequence). With 8 bases removed from V and 3 bases from J, the gap between germline ends came to 23 bases. CDR3 length: 16 amino acids. Combining the CDR3 with reference TRBV7-9 and TRBJ2-7 gives the whole variable domain DTGVSQNPRHKITKRGQNVTFRCDPISEHNRLYWYRQTLGQGPEFLTYFQNEAQLEKSRLLSDRFSAERPKGSFSTLEIQRTEQGDSAMYLCASGGRGQGFYYEQYFGPGTRLTVT.

This clonotype showed up just a few times. This chain links TRBV12-3 or TRBV12-4 with TRBJ2-7; D not resolved. The CDR3 contains 14 residues. Trimming took 7 bases from V and 1 from J, leaving 14 bases between them. This CDR3 reads CASISPGRSYEQYF. In DNA form, the CDR3 reads TGTGCCAGCATTTCGCCAGGCAGGTCCTACGAGCAGTACTTC.

The J gene is TRBJ2-1, the V gene TRBV9, with 15 nucleotides matching TRBD2. The CDR3 runs 16 residues. The germline V gene has CDR1 SGDLS and CDR2 YYNGEE. V shed 4 bases and J 7 bases; nucleotides not matched to a gene: 6. CDR3: CASSPRTSGRANEQFF. The DNA of the CDR3 is TGTGCCAGCAGCCCTCGGACTAGCGGGAGGGCAAATGAGCAGTTCTTC. The entire variable domain, with the rest obtained from reference TRBV9 and TRBJ2-1, is as follows: DSGVTQTPKHLITATGQRVTLRCSPRSGDLSVYWYQQSLDQGLQFLIQYYNGEERAKGNILERFSAQQFPDLHSELNLSSLELGDSALYFCASSPRTSGRANEQFFGPGTRLTVL.

This clonotype was counted between two and nine times. The J gene is TRBJ2-1, the V gene TRBV20-1, with TRBD2 as a possible D gene (5 bases). Germline lookup yields CDR1 DFQATT and CDR2 SNEGSKA (reference sequence). The CDR3 runs to 13 residues. Trimming stripped 4 bases from V and 4 bases from J, with 11 bases between. Here the CDR3 reads CSATRGAYNEQFF. The CDR3 DNA reads as TGCAGTGCTACCCGGGGAGCTTACAATGAGCAGTTCTTC.

This clonotype appeared many times. DNA of the CDR3: TGCAGTGCTAGAGATTCTCGACAGGGGGCCGACGAGCAGTACTTC. Protein sequence: CSARDSRQGADEQYF. The rearrangement uses TRBV20-1 and TRBJ2-7; 10 bases fit TRBD1. V lost 0 bases to trimming and J lost 5 bases; unmatched junction nucleotides: 7. The germline gives CDR1 DFQATT, CDR2 SNEGSKA (reference sequence). This CDR3 spans 15 amino acids.

This clonotype was detected a few times. The chain is built from TRBV28 and TRBJ1-2; TRBD1 matches 7 bases. There are 14 residues in the CDR3. J was trimmed by 5 bases and V by 5 bases; bases with no gene match: 8. Germline CDR1 reads MDHEN; CDR2 reads SYDVKM. CDR3 in amino acids: CASSIRQGGYGYTF. The CDR3 region has the DNA TGTGCCAGCAGTATCCGACAGGGAGGGTATGGCTACACCTTC.

The chain combines TRBV25-1 with TRBJ2-5; TRBD2 matches 15 bases. Trimming cost V 4 bases and J 1 base; bases outside gene matches: 1. Germline CDR1 reads MGHDK; CDR2 reads SYGVNS. The CDR3 totals 16 residues. The CDR3 reads CASSGTSGRAQETQYF. CDR3 DNA sequence: TGTGCCAGCAGTGGGACTAGCGGGAGGGCCCAAGAGACCCAGTACTTC.

The chain combines TRBV3-1 with TRBJ1-1, with a tentative D call TRBD1 (6 bases). The CDR3 runs 16 residues. Trimming pared 0 bases from V and 5 bases from J, leaving 16 bases between. Germline values: CDR1 LGHDT, CDR2 YNNKEL (reference sequence). The CDR3, as DNA: TGTGCCAGCAGCCAAGAAGTCGGCAGGGGAGGGACTGAAGCTTTCTTT. Amino acids: CASSQEVGRGGTEAFF.

This clonotype has a handful of counts. The chain employs TRBV29-1 and TRBJ1-1; 10 nucleotides line up with TRBD1. Per the germline V gene, CDR1 is SQVTM and CDR2 is ANQGSEA. CDR3 length: 12 residues. The ends lost 3 bases at V and 5 bases at J; junction bases unmatched: 0. The CDR3 loop reads CSVEDRGTEAFF. In nucleotides, the CDR3 is TGCAGCGTTGAGGACAGGGGGACTGAAGCTTTCTTT.

This clonotype was seen at least ten times. V gene TRBV10-3 combines with J gene TRBJ1-2; 7 bases line up with TRBD1. The length of the CDR3 is 16 residues. V trimming: 4 bases; J trimming: 2 bases; junction bases outside the gene matches: 10. Per germline, CDR1 ENHRY and CDR2 SYGVKD. The CDR3 reads CAISATRQGGNYGYTF. The CDR3 DNA reads TGTGCCATCAGTGCCACTCGACAGGGAGGGAACTATGGCTACACCTTC.